This T cell receptor beta chain is from a study of Graves' ophthalmopathy and Graves' hyperthyroidism. Amplification targeted the TCR beta CDR3 regions, with RNA transcripts as the source material. First-round RT-PCR relied on HTBI primers, and a second-round multiplex PCR came next. TCRdb analysed the multiplex PCR reads with MiXCR anew, one entry per CDR3 protein. Among 200,000 to 300,000 distinct CDR3 sequences, about 47% were seen once, and the ten largest hold about half. Orbital computed tomography, thyroid ultrasound, TRAb, serum thyroxine and clinical symptoms formed the basis of diagnosis. Sequences were obtained from peripheral blood. This sequence was found in an adult man with Graves' ophthalmopathy.

In nucleotides, the CDR3 is TGTGCCAGCAGCGTAGACCCCAAAGGGGGTAGCACTGAAGCTTTCTTT. Its protein product is CASSVDPKGGSTEAFF. The chain has TRBV7-8 and TRBJ1-1, with D perhaps TRBD1 (6 bases). The ends were cut back, 5 bases at V and 4 bases at J, with 20 bases in the middle. Per germline, CDR1 SGHVS and CDR2 FQNEAQ. The CDR3 sequence is 16 residues long.